This T cell receptor (beta chain) came from a study of cytomegalovirus exposure and HLA in healthy donors. With 60 Vbeta and 13 Jbeta primers, the PCR was carried out. Using immunoSEQ multiplex PCR, the repertoire was profiled, and TCRdb retains in-frame clones only, with some absent. Its clone listing holds around 130,000 clones. CDR3 length equals 13 residues. V was cut by 1 base and J by 10 bases, with 11 bases left in between. CDR1 and CDR2 (germline): SGHDN, FVKESK. The TCR comes from a woman aged 40 to 49 in good health and CMV-seronegative. The chain has TRBV14 and TRBJ1-5; D not resolved. The sequenced material came from PBMCs. The CDR3 DNA follows: TGTGCCAGCAGCCAAGGATCACAAAGACCCCAGCATTTT. Amino acids: CASSQGSQRPQHF.